A selection of T cell receptor beta chains follows, all from one sample in a study of T cells in Graves' hyperthyroidism and ophthalmopathy. MiXCR, run by TCRdb on the multiplex PCR reads, gives a single entry per CDR3 protein. The data show about 320,000 distinct CDR3 sequences, around 16% seen once. The source material was blood. Source of these receptors: a man aged 25-45 years with Graves' hyperthyroidism. The CDR3 runs from the conserved cysteine through the conserved F or W. Each record gives: D gene, V gene, CDR3 length, J gene, clone size, CDR3 protein, CDR3 DNA. The D gene is left open where the match is weak. Clone size is stated in some rows and not others, as once, few, many or a class when expanded.

TRBD2	TRBV10-1	18	TRBJ2-3	many	CASKSRASLAGQTDTQYF	TGCGCCAGCAAATCTCGCGCCTCCCTAGCGGGACAGACAGATACGCAGTATTTT
TRBD2	TRBV9	15	TRBJ2-7	few	CASSPDGGSSYEQYF	TGTGCCAGCAGCCCCGATGGCGGGAGCTCCTACGAGCAGTACTTC
TRBD2	TRBV13	19	TRBJ2-2	many	CASSSRTSGRFANTGELFF	TGTGCCAGCAGCTCCCGGACTAGCGGGAGGTTCGCGAACACCGGGGAGCTGTTTTTT
TRBD2	TRBV19	17	TRBJ2-1	NA	CASSISFTSGKSNEQFF	TGTGCCAGTAGTATCTCCTTTACTAGCGGGAAAAGCAATGAGCAGTTCTTC
TRBD1	TRBV6-1	17	TRBJ1-2	NA	CASTQRTGSGFYYGYTF	TGTGCCAGCACCCAACGGACAGGGTCGGGTTTCTACTATGGCTACACCTTC
TRBD1	TRBV12-3/TRBV12-4	16	TRBJ1-4	NA	CASSYAGGPSREKLFF	TGTGCCAGCAGTTACGCAGGGGGCCCCTCGCGGGAAAAACTGTTTTTT
NA	TRBV5-6	15	TRBJ1-2	NA	CASSPRDGGNYGYTF	TGTGCCAGCAGCCCCAGAGACGGCGGAAACTATGGCTACACCTTC
NA	TRBV5-4	15	TRBJ2-7	NA	CASSGGTASSYEQYF	TGTGCCAGCAGCGGCGGGACAGCGAGCTCCTACGAGCAGTACTTC
TRBD2	TRBV3-1	16	TRBJ2-7	NA	CASSQESSGDLYEQYF	TGTGCCAGCAGCCAAGAGAGTAGCGGGGACCTTTACGAGCAGTACTTC
TRBD2	TRBV20-1	17	TRBJ2-1	many	CSARGGLARSSYNEQFF	TGCAGTGCTAGAGGGGGACTAGCGCGAAGCTCCTACAATGAGCAGTTCTTC
NA	TRBV19	11	TRBJ2-7	few	CASSISGKQYF	TGTGCCAGTAGTATTTCAGGGAAGCAGTACTTC
TRBD1	TRBV2	17	TRBJ2-3	few	CASSGGQGRRIADTQYF	TGTGCCAGCAGCGGAGGACAGGGGCGAAGGATTGCAGATACGCAGTATTTT
NA	TRBV13	14	TRBJ1-1	NA	CASSLLGSGTEAFF	TGTGCCAGCAGCTTACTAGGGTCCGGCACTGAAGCTTTCTTT
TRBD1	TRBV12-3/TRBV12-4	16	TRBJ1-6	NA	CASSLRGPAMGSPLHF	TGTGCCAGCAGTCTCAGGGGGCCCGCGATGGGGTCACCCCTCCACTTT
TRBD1	TRBV7-2	16	TRBJ1-5	NA	CASSLRGQGINQPQHF	TGTGCCAGCAGCCTAAGGGGACAGGGTATCAACCAGCCCCAGCATTTT
NA	TRBV30	12	TRBJ1-5	many	CAWSSHNQPQHF	TGTGCCTGGAGTAGCCACAATCAGCCCCAGCATTTT
TRBD2	TRBV12-3/TRBV12-4	14	TRBJ2-3	many	CASSVSGSTDTQYF	TGTGCCAGCAGTGTTAGCGGGAGCACAGATACGCAGTATTTT
NA	TRBV10-3	16	TRBJ1-5	NA	CAISPGGGRGNQPQHF	TGTGCCATCAGCCCTGGGGGGGGGAGAGGAAATCAGCCCCAGCATTTT
NA	TRBV13	18	TRBJ1-3	NA	CASSPRRWGFRPENTIYF	TGTGCCAGCAGCCCCCGAAGGTGGGGCTTTCGGCCCGAAAACACCATATATTTT
NA	TRBV30	15	TRBJ2-1	few	CAWSQQGLSYNEQFF	TGTGCCTGGAGCCAACAGGGTCTCTCCTACAATGAGCAGTTCTTC
TRBD2	TRBV20-1	17	TRBJ2-5	many	CSASPVVAGGRGETQYF	TGCAGTGCTTCCCCAGTCGTAGCGGGAGGCCGCGGGGAGACCCAGTACTTC
NA	TRBV7-2	16	TRBJ1-1	NA	CASSLGGVRANTEAFF	TGTGCCAGCAGCTTGGGAGGTGTGAGGGCGAACACTGAAGCTTTCTTT